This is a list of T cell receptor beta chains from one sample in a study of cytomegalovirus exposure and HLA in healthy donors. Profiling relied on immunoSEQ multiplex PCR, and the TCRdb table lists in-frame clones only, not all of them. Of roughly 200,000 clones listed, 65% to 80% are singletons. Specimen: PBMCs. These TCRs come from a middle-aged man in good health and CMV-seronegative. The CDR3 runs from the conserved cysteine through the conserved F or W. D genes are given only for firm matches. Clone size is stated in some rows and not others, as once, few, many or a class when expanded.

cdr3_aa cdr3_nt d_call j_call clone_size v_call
CASSPLGLAGGQKGEQYF TGCGCCAGCAGCCCCTTGGGACTAGCGGGAGGTCAAAAGGGTGAGCAGTACTTC TRBD2 TRBJ2-7 - TRBV4-1
CSVGGLAGGNEQFF TGCAGCGTTGGTGGACTAGCGGGGGGCAATGAGCAGTTCTTC TRBD2 TRBJ2-1 - TRBV29-1
CASSSSYDRGGEKLFF TGTGCCAGCAGTTCCTCGTACGACAGGGGAGGGGAAAAACTGTTTTTT TRBD1 TRBJ1-4 - TRBV28
CASSRTGAGETQYF TGTGCCAGCAGTCGTACAGGGGCCGGAGAGACCCAGTACTTC TRBD1 TRBJ2-5 once TRBV25-1
CASSQDSLSSYEQYF TGTGCCAGCAGTCAGGACAGCCTGAGCTCCTACGAGCAGTACTTC - TRBJ2-7 - TRBV2
CASSARLAGGIDEQFF TGTGCCAGCAGCGCCCGACTAGCGGGAGGGATCGATGAGCAGTTCTTC TRBD2 TRBJ2-1 - TRBV11-2
CASSLRASGGGDEQFF TGTGCCAGCAGCTTAAGAGCTAGCGGGGGAGGCGATGAGCAGTTCTTC TRBD2 TRBJ2-1 once TRBV11-2
CASSVGGQGAREQYF TGTGCCAGCAGCGTAGGTGGTCAGGGGGCGCGCGAGCAGTACTTC TRBD1 TRBJ2-7 once TRBV9
CASSSRLAGATDTQYF TGTGCCAGCAGCTCACGACTAGCGGGTGCCACAGATACGCAGTATTTT TRBD2 TRBJ2-3 - TRBV7-9
CASSSGTGGNEQFF TGTGCCAGCAGTTCCGGGACAGGGGGAAATGAGCAGTTCTTC TRBD1 TRBJ2-1 - TRBV6-5
CASSLLPTYEQYF TGTGCCAGCAGTCTGTTACCAACTTACGAGCAGTACTTC - TRBJ2-7 - TRBV27
CAWSVGTGPYEQYF TGTGCCTGGAGTGTCGGGACAGGGCCTTACGAGCAGTACTTC TRBD1 TRBJ2-7 - TRBV30
CASSLSPPSGGSSYNEQFF TGTGCCAGCAGTTTATCCCCGCCCTCCGGGGGGAGCTCCTACAATGAGCAGTTCTTC TRBD2 TRBJ2-1 few TRBV27
CASSSGTGGFTEAFF TGTGCCAGCAGCTCCGGGACAGGGGGCTTCACTGAAGCTTTCTTT TRBD1 TRBJ1-1 - TRBV5-5
CASSFRRQALANTGELFF TGTGCCAGCAGCTTCCGGAGACAGGCCCTCGCGAACACCGGGGAGCTGTTTTTT - TRBJ2-2 once TRBV11-2
CASRPKTGGDAEAFF TGTGCCAGCAGACCTAAGACAGGGGGCGACGCTGAAGCTTTCTTT TRBD1 TRBJ1-1 once TRBV28
CSVYGGSSAKNIQYF TGCAGCGTTTACGGGGGATCTTCGGCCAAAAACATTCAGTACTTC - TRBJ2-4 once TRBV29-1
CAISDLGLSTDTQYF TGTGCCATCAGTGATTTGGGCCTATCGACAGATACGCAGTATTTT - TRBJ2-3 - TRBV10-3
CAWATGASNEKLFF TGTGCCTGGGCTACAGGGGCTTCTAATGAAAAACTGTTTTTT TRBD1 TRBJ1-4 - TRBV30
CATSRETGGSGNTIYF TGTGCCACCAGCAGAGAAACAGGGGGTTCTGGAAACACCATATATTTT TRBD1 TRBJ1-3 - TRBV15
CASTLEFSNQPQHF TGTGCCAGCACGTTGGAGTTTAGCAATCAGCCCCAGCATTTT - TRBJ1-5 - TRBV2
CASSPDSSSYNEQFF TGTGCCAGCAGTCCTGACTCCAGCTCCTACAATGAGCAGTTCTTC - TRBJ2-1 - TRBV2
CSVQSPGSGTQYF TGCAGCGTCCAGTCCCCAGGGTCGGGGACCCAGTACTTC - TRBJ2-5 once TRBV29-1
CASSVVEGANVLTF TGTGCCAGCAGCGTAGTAGAGGGGGCCAACGTCCTGACTTTC - TRBJ2-6 few TRBV9
CASRDRAVGTEAFF TGTGCCAGTAGAGACAGGGCGGTAGGCACTGAAGCTTTCTTT TRBD1 TRBJ1-1 - TRBV19
CAISAGGLGYGYTF TGTGCCATTTCGGCAGGGGGACTTGGCTATGGCTACACCTTC TRBD1 TRBJ1-2 few TRBV6-1
CASSLVGPGTGELFF TGCGCCAGCAGCTTGGTGGGCCCGGGAACCGGGGAGCTGTTTTTT - TRBJ2-2 - TRBV5-1
CASSSWTSGPSMDTQYF TGTGCCAGCAGCTCATGGACTAGCGGTCCCTCCATGGATACGCAGTATTTT - TRBJ2-3 - TRBV12-1
CASSSGLLGRSGANVLTF TGTGCCAGCAGTTCCGGACTATTGGGGAGGTCTGGGGCCAACGTCCTGACTTTC - TRBJ2-6 - TRBV27
CASKGDPLREQYF TGTGCCAGTAAGGGGGATCCCTTACGGGAGCAGTACTTC - TRBJ2-7 - TRBV7-9
CASSDRGPRYEQYF TGTGCCAGCAGTGACAGGGGGCCTAGGTACGAGCAGTACTTC TRBD1 TRBJ2-7 - TRBV2
CASSSNLAGPSSYNEQFF TGTGCCAGCAGCTCAAATCTAGCGGGGCCCTCCTCCTACAATGAGCAGTTCTTC TRBD2 TRBJ2-1 - TRBV11-2
CASSPRDSGANVLTF TGTGCCAGCAGTCCACGGGACTCTGGGGCCAACGTCCTGACTTTC - TRBJ2-6 - TRBV27
CASSFDVGEQYF TGTGCCAGCAGCTTCGATGTCGGCGAGCAGTACTTC - TRBJ2-7 few TRBV7-9
CASSLVTSGGGNEQFF TGTGCCAGCAGCTTAGTAACTAGCGGGGGGGGCAATGAGCAGTTCTTC TRBD2 TRBJ2-1 once TRBV13
CASSEVLTGGNQPQHF TGTGCCAGCAGTGAAGTCTTGACAGGGGGCAATCAGCCCCAGCATTTT TRBD1 TRBJ1-5 - TRBV2
CASSFDGGTGVGEQYF TGTGCCAGCAGTTTCGATGGTGGGACAGGGGTCGGCGAGCAGTACTTC TRBD1 TRBJ2-7 - TRBV11-1
CASSGTSGGYNEQFF TGTGCCAGCAGCGGGACTAGCGGGGGCTACAATGAGCAGTTCTTC TRBD2 TRBJ2-1 - TRBV2
CATQNRGRVTEAFF TGTGCCACCCAGAACAGGGGAAGGGTCACTGAAGCTTTCTTT TRBD1 TRBJ1-1 once TRBV28
CASSLVAGGYYEQYF TGTGCCAGCAGCTTGGTAGCGGGAGGGTACTACGAGCAGTACTTC TRBD2 TRBJ2-7 - TRBV11-2
CASSEQGARTEAFF TGTGCCAGCAGTGAACAGGGGGCAAGAACTGAAGCTTTCTTT TRBD1 TRBJ1-1 - TRBV2
CASSSPGLAGVSGEQYF TGTGCCAGCAGCTCGCCGGGACTAGCGGGAGTCTCGGGGGAGCAGTACTTC TRBD2 TRBJ2-7 few TRBV27
CASSLTLSQGAGYEQYF TGTGCCAGCAGTTTAACCCTATCACAGGGGGCGGGGTACGAGCAGTACTTC TRBD1 TRBJ2-7 - TRBV28
CASSFISGTDTQYF TGTGCCAGCAGTTTCATCAGCGGCACAGATACGCAGTATTTT - TRBJ2-3 few TRBV28
CASSRRENTEAFF TGTGCCAGCAGCCGGAGGGAGAACACTGAAGCTTTCTTT - TRBJ1-1 few TRBV7-6
CASSPLTGMATDNEQFF TGTGCCAGCAGTCCGTTGACAGGGATGGCGACTGACAATGAGCAGTTCTTC TRBD1 TRBJ2-1 - TRBV28
CASSLTPSGSSTDTQYF TGTGCCAGCTCACTCACTCCTAGCGGGAGCAGCACAGATACGCAGTATTTT TRBD2 TRBJ2-3 - TRBV18
CASSLGDRGPTGELFF TGTGCCAGCAGTTTAGGGGACAGGGGGCCCACCGGGGAGCTGTTTTTT TRBD1 TRBJ2-2 once TRBV27
CASSLGRDNTEAFF TGCGCCAGCAGCTTGGGGCGGGACAACACTGAAGCTTTCTTT - TRBJ1-1 once TRBV5-1
CASSEMVANYGYTF TGTGCCAGCAGTGAAATGGTAGCTAACTATGGCTACACCTTC - TRBJ1-2 - TRBV6-1
CASSPSGRWDTEAFF TGTGCCAGCTCACCCAGTGGGCGTTGGGACACTGAAGCTTTCTTT - TRBJ1-1 - TRBV18
CASSESERWRNEQFF TGTGCCAGCAGTGAATCAGAGAGATGGAGGAATGAGCAGTTCTTC - TRBJ2-1 - TRBV2
CAWRRDRGRRNTEAFF TGTGCCTGGAGGCGGGACAGGGGGCGAAGGAACACTGAAGCTTTCTTT TRBD1 TRBJ1-1 - TRBV30
CASGRYNEQYF TGTGCCAGCGGGAGGTATAACGAGCAGTACTTC - TRBJ2-7 - TRBV28
CASGLDRGNVQPQHF TGTGCTAGTGGTTTGGACAGGGGAAATGTACAGCCCCAGCATTTT TRBD1 TRBJ1-5 - TRBV12-5
CASSSHPDTLNTEAFF TGTGCCAGCAGTTCGCACCCCGACACCCTGAACACTGAAGCTTTCTTT - TRBJ1-1 - TRBV27
CASSSPGAGNYEQYF TGTGCCAGCAGTTCCCCAGGAGCGGGGAACTACGAGCAGTACTTC TRBD2 TRBJ2-7 - TRBV27